Below, 29 T cell receptor beta chains from the same sample are listed, as sequenced in a study of regulatory T cells in long-lasting Graves disease. Time point defined: newly diagnosed GD, antithyroid drugs for less than 3 months. Following extraction of RNA from PBMCs, that RNA was used to make the TCR library. According to the study, TCR beta libraries were built with iRepertoire HTBI primers and CDR3-region Arm-PCR. Each CDR3 protein is one row after TCRdb ran MiXCR on the multiplex PCR reads. The table records 450,000 to 500,000 distinct CDR3 sequences, around 15% of them present only once. These sequences were also reported in another study, on T cells in Graves' hyperthyroidism and ophthalmopathy.

Sequenced material: peripheral blood mononuclear cells (PBMCs), taken at new diagnosis, from a patient treated with antithyroid drugs. The receptors shown here come from a middle-aged man with Graves disease.

There are many counts of this clonotype. This chain uses TRBV2 with TRBJ2-3; 9 bases are a match to TRBD2. The germline V gene encodes CDR1 SNHLY and CDR2 FYNNEI. The CDR3 has 15 amino acids. V was clipped by 3 bases and J by 2 bases; unmatched bases: 3. The CDR3 region is CASSETSGITDTQYF. As DNA, the CDR3 is TGTGCCAGCAGTGAGACTAGCGGAATCACAGATACGCAGTATTTT.

V gene TRBV7-9 combines with J gene TRBJ2-3; no definite D call. There are 14 residues in the CDR3. V was trimmed by 5 bases and J by 0 bases, leaving 9 bases between them. CDR1 is SEHNR and CDR2 is FQNEAQ in the germline V gene (reference sequence). CDR3 nucleotides: TGTGCCAGCAGCGACGACATTAGCACAGATACGCAGTATTTT. Translated: CASSDDISTDTQYF.

This chain links TRBV18 with TRBJ2-2, with 10 bases lining up with TRBD1. The CDR3 covers 17 residues. V lost 3 bases and J lost 6; bases outside the gene matches: 10. Germline V gene sequence: CDR1 KGHSH, CDR2 LQKENI. The chain's CDR3 is CASSPDGTGVKAGELFF. Here the CDR3 DNA reads TGTGCCAGCTCACCGGACGGGACAGGGGTAAAGGCCGGGGAGCTGTTTTTT.

To note about this clonotype: This likely traces to a read error, being one base from a far larger clone. V usage is TRBV11-1 and J usage is TRBJ2-1; a weak D match, TRBD1 (6 bases). Trimming removed 5 bases from V and 6 bases from J, with 20 bases in between. CDR3 length: 16 amino acids. Germline V gene data show CDR1 as SGHAT and CDR2 as FQDESV (reference sequence). The CDR3: CASSQKQGAAVNEQFF. In DNA, the CDR3 is TGTGCCAGCAGCCAAAAACAGGGCGCTGCCGTCAATGAGCAGTTCTTC. Full variable domain (missing parts from reference TRBV11-1 and TRBJ2-1): EAEVAQSPRYKITEKSQAVAFWCDPISGHATLYWYRQILGQGPELLVQFQDESVVDDSQLPKDRFSAERLKGVDSTLKIQPAELGDSAMYLCASSQKQGAAVNEQFFGPGTRLTVL.

This chain uses TRBV30 with TRBJ2-7; 12 nucleotides align to TRBD2. Germline trimming cut 3 bases from V and 1 base from J; bases unmatched to any gene: 10. CDR1 GTSNPN and CDR2 SVGIG come from the germline V gene (reference sequence). There are 17 residues in the CDR3. CDR3 in DNA: TGTGCCTGGAGCCAGGCTAGCGGGAGGGCCTCGTCCTACGAGCAGTACTTC. This encodes CAWSQASGRASSYEQYF.

The CDR3 DNA sequence: TGTGCCACAAAGTCAGGGGCCAGCTATGGCTACACCTTC. Translating gives CATKSGASYGYTF. The chain joins TRBV15 to TRBJ1-2; D may be TRBD1 (6 bases). This CDR3 contains 13 residues. V was pared by 9 bases and J by 4 bases, with 15 bases between. Per germline, CDR1 LNHNV and CDR2 YYDKDF (reference sequence).

This clonotype was found many times. The chain couples TRBV7-9 to TRBJ2-5; perhaps TRBD2 as D (5 bases). The CDR3 is made up of 15 amino acids. V was clipped by 2 bases and J by 4 bases, with 14 bases between them. CDR1 and CDR2 (germline): SEHNR, FQNEAQ (reference sequence). In DNA, the CDR3 is TGTGCCAGCAGCTTAATTCGTCGGGGTGCAGAGACCCAGTACTTC. Its protein product is CASSLIRRGAETQYF.

This sequence joins TRBV14 and TRBJ1-1, with TRBD1 matching over 8 bases. The V gene end was trimmed by 5 bases and the J gene end by 1 base; junction bases not matched to a gene: 6. The CDR3 is made up of 15 amino acids. Germline lookup yields CDR1 SGHDN and CDR2 FVKESK. The CDR3 DNA follows: TGTGCCAGCAGCTGGTTAGGGACAGGGAACACTGAAGCTTTCTTT. This sequence encodes CASSWLGTGNTEAFF.

This chain joins TRBV9 and TRBJ2-7; 9 bases are a match to TRBD1. Germline values: CDR1 SGDLS, CDR2 YYNGEE. The V and J ends lost 3 bases and 5 bases, in that order; junction bases with no gene match: 3. The CDR3 has 13 residues. The CDR3 region is CASSAGQGDEQYF. CDR3 sequence (DNA): TGTGCCAGCAGCGCGGGACAGGGTGACGAGCAGTACTTC.

Only a few counts were recorded for this clonotype. The gene calls are TRBV5-1 and TRBJ2-2, with TRBD2 as a possible D gene (6 bases). Deletions cut 8 bases from V and 7 bases from J, with 18 bases between. Germline CDR1 SGHRS, CDR2 YFSETQ. CDR3 size: 14 residues. The CDR3 DNA reads TGCGCCAGTCATCCCACGGACGGGGGCGGGGAGCTGTTTTTT. Residues: CASHPTDGGGELFF.

The V and J genes are TRBV20-1 and TRBJ2-5; D possibly corresponds to TRBD2 (6 bases). Germline CDR1 DFQATT, CDR2 SNEGSKA (reference sequence). Trimming stripped 5 bases from V and 5 bases from J, with 21 bases between. The CDR3 runs 15 residues. This CDR3 reads CSAAPLASHKETQYF. For the CDR3, the DNA is TGCAGTGCTGCTCCACTAGCATCCCACAAGGAGACCCAGTACTTC.

In this sample, this clonotype turned up many times. The chain combines TRBV20-1 with TRBJ2-2; D unresolved. The CDR3 has 15 residues. CDR1 DFQATT and CDR2 SNEGSKA come from the germline V gene (reference sequence). V dropped 5 bases and J dropped 4 bases, with 17 bases sitting between them. CDR3 sequence: CSAYRPLGGTGELFF. CDR3 DNA: TGCAGTGCTTACCGGCCTCTAGGCGGCACCGGGGAGCTGTTTTTT.

This clonotype has a count of ten or more. This chain joins TRBV20-1 and TRBJ2-1; no clear D gene. V lost 3 bases to trimming and J lost 6 bases, with 12 bases between them. In germline, CDR1 is DFQATT, CDR2 SNEGSKA (reference sequence). CDR3 size: 13 residues. CDR3 protein: CSARGRAGNEQFF. DNA for the CDR3: TGCAGTGCTAGGGGCAGAGCCGGCAATGAGCAGTTCTTC.

This clonotype occurred many times. This chain connects TRBV20-1 to TRBJ1-1; 11 bases are a match to TRBD1. The CDR3 covers 16 residues. V shed 5 bases, J shed 5 bases, and the junction held 13 bases outside the gene matches. Germline V gene sequence: CDR1 DFQATT, CDR2 SNEGSKA (reference sequence). This CDR3 is CSAQGQDRGLGTEAFF. The CDR3 bases are TGCAGTGCTCAGGGGCAGGACAGGGGGCTCGGTACTGAAGCTTTCTTT.

In this sample, this clonotype turned up a few times. The chain is built from TRBV29-1 and TRBJ1-5; D unresolved. Germline values: CDR1 SQVTM, CDR2 ANQGSEA. V was cut by 0 bases and J by 4 bases, with 4 bases left in between. CDR3 length equals 12 residues. DNA of the CDR3: TGCAGCGTTGAAGAGGGAAATCAGCCCCAGCATTTT. Translation: CSVEEGNQPQHF. The variable domain in full, completed from reference TRBV29-1 and TRBJ1-5, reads SAVISQKPSRDICQRGTSLTIQCQVDSQVTMMFWYRQQPGQSLTLIATANQGSEATYESGFVIDKFPISRPNLTFSTLTVSNMSPEDSSIYLCSVEEGNQPQHFGDGTRLSIL.

The J gene is TRBJ1-5, the V gene TRBV20-1; TRBD1 might be the D (6 bases). Germline CDR1 reads DFQATT; CDR2 reads SNEGSKA (reference sequence). The CDR3 runs 15 residues. Trimming pared 3 bases from V and 5 bases from J, leaving 17 bases between. CDR3: CSASSQGLEYQPQHF. In DNA, the CDR3 is TGCAGTGCTAGTTCACAGGGCTTAGAATATCAGCCCCAGCATTTT.

At least ten counts were recorded for this clonotype. The chain uses TRBV5-1 and TRBJ1-5; D gene uncertain. The V end was cut by 0 bases, the J end by 2 bases, with 9 bases between. Germline values: CDR1 SGHRS, CDR2 YFSETQ. There are 15 residues in the CDR3. The DNA for the CDR3 is TGCGCCAGCAGCTTGGACGGGTTTCGCAATCAGCCCCAGCATTTT. Its protein product is CASSLDGFRNQPQHF.

This clonotype was observed at least ten times. The chain is built from TRBV5-1 and TRBJ2-4; D is undetermined. CDR1 and CDR2 (germline): SGHRS, YFSETQ. The CDR3 spans 14 residues. Trimming pared 4 bases from V and 2 bases from J, leaving 10 bases between. In nucleotides, the CDR3 is TGCGCCAGCAGCGACCTCGATCCCAAAAACATTCAGTACTTC. This codes for CASSDLDPKNIQYF.

A few counts support this clonotype. The chain links TRBV2 to TRBJ1-4; D uncertain. The CDR3 length is 9 residues. The V and J ends lost 8 bases and 16 bases respectively, with 11 bases between them. Germline V gives CDR1 SNHLY, CDR2 FYNNEI. The chain's CDR3 is CASGTVPFF. The CDR3 DNA reads TGTGCCAGCGGAACTGTCCCGTTTTTT.

A remark on this clonotype: One base away lies a much larger clone, so this may be a sequencing read error. This chain links TRBV12-5 with TRBJ2-3, with D hard to call. V was cut by 7 bases and J by 2 bases, with 10 bases left in between. The CDR3 consists of 13 residues. CDR1 is LGHNT, CDR2 FRNRAP, per germline. The CDR3 bases are TGTGCTAGTGATTTCCCCAACACAGATACGCAGTATTTT. It specifies CASDFPNTDTQYF.

This chain connects TRBV18 to TRBJ2-7; D is perhaps TRBD2 (5 bases). CDR3 length: 15 amino acids. Trimming shortened V by 2 bases and J by 1 base, and 12 bases separated the two germline ends. Germline assignment: CDR1 KGHSH and CDR2 LQKENI. The chain's CDR3 is CASSPTRTRSYEQYF. CDR3 nucleotide sequence: TGTGCCAGCTCACCAACAAGGACTCGTTCCTACGAGCAGTACTTC.

This clonotype came up many times. The rearrangement links TRBV5-5 to TRBJ2-6; D tentatively fits TRBD1 or TRBD2 (6 bases each). V lost 4 bases to trimming and J lost 2 bases, with 7 bases between them. Per germline, CDR1 SGHKS and CDR2 YYEKEE (reference sequence). The CDR3 is made up of 14 amino acids. The CDR3 coding sequence is TGTGCCAGCAGCAGGGGGGCTGGGGCCAACGTCCTGACTTTC. Translated: CASSRGAGANVLTF.

The chain recombines TRBV28 with TRBJ1-5; the D is unclear. V was shortened by 9 bases and J by 7 bases, with 13 bases between the two germline ends. The CDR3 length is 12 residues. CDR1 and CDR2 (germline): MDHEN, SYDVKM. CDR3 bases: TGTGCCAGTAAGACCGGAGGGCAGCCCCAGCATTTT. Translation gives CASKTGGQPQHF. Together with reference TRBV28 and TRBJ1-5, the CDR3 gives the full variable domain: DVKVTQSSRYLVKRTGEKVFLECVQDMDHENMFWYRQDPGLGLRLIYFSYDVKMKEKGDIPEGYSVSREKKERFSLILESASTNQTSMYLCASKTGGQPQHFGDGTRLSIL.

This chain uses TRBV6-1 with TRBJ1-1; 7 bases fit TRBD1. The length of the CDR3 is 16 residues. With V trimmed by 6 bases and J by 2 bases, 12 bases remained unmatched. In germline, CDR1 is MNHNS, CDR2 SASEGT. The CDR3 spells CASSSTARGANTEAFF. In DNA form, the CDR3 reads TGTGCCAGCAGCTCAACCGCCAGGGGGGCAAACACTGAAGCTTTCTTT.

This clonotype was recorded a few times. The genes are TRBV2 and TRBJ2-7; D remains ambiguous. CDR3 length: 15 amino acids. Germline lookup yields CDR1 SNHLY and CDR2 FYNNEI. Trimming stripped 6 bases from V and 10 bases from J, with 25 bases between. CDR3 loop: CASSLGLMSAWSQYF. The CDR3 DNA reads as TGTGCCAGCAGCCTAGGATTAATGTCTGCATGGTCCCAGTACTTC.

This clonotype has a single count. This chain uses TRBV7-9 with TRBJ2-3; no definite D call. CDR1 and CDR2 from the germline V gene are SEHNR and FQNEAQ (reference sequence). The CDR3 totals 13 residues. V lost 4 bases and J 4 bases, leaving 9 bases between the germline ends. The CDR3 coding sequence is TGTGCCAGCAGCTCAAAAGGACCAGATACGCAGTATTTT. This gives the protein CASSSKGPDTQYF. Filled out from reference TRBV7-9 and TRBJ2-3, the complete variable domain reads DTGVSQNPRHKITKRGQNVTFRCDPISEHNRLYWYRQTLGQGPEFLTYFQNEAQLEKSRLLSDRFSAERPKGSFSTLEIQRTEQGDSAMYLCASSSKGPDTQYFGPGTRLTVL.

This clonotype was seen ten or more times. This chain joins TRBV20-1 and TRBJ2-3; 8 bases agree with TRBD2. CDR3 size: 14 residues. Germline-derived CDR1 and CDR2 are DFQATT and SNEGSKA (reference sequence). V gave up 6 bases and J gave up 1 base; unmatched junction bases: 6. In nucleotides, the CDR3 is TGCAGTGCAAGGCTAGCGGGCCGCACAGATACGCAGTATTTT. Translated, it gives CSARLAGRTDTQYF.

This chain joins TRBV7-9 and TRBJ2-2; D may correspond to TRBD1 or TRBD2 (5 bases each). The germline gives CDR1 SEHNR, CDR2 FQNEAQ (reference sequence). The CDR3 extends over 13 amino acids. The V gene lost 3 bases and the J gene lost 6 bases, with 8 bases spanning the gap. CDR3 amino acids: CASSFEGSGELFF. The CDR3 DNA reads TGTGCCAGCAGCTTTGAGGGGTCCGGGGAGCTGTTTTTT.

This clonotype was counted many times. The chain couples TRBV30 to TRBJ1-2, with D unclear. Germline values: CDR1 GTSNPN, CDR2 SVGIG (reference sequence). V was clipped by 0 bases and J by 3 bases, with 14 bases between them. There are 15 residues in the CDR3. The CDR3 region has the DNA TGTGCCTGGAGTGTATTCGGGAGGGCTCACTATGGCTACACCTTC. Residues: CAWSVFGRAHYGYTF. Full variable domain (rest looked up from reference TRBV30 and TRBJ1-2): SQTIHQWPATLVQPVGSPLSLECTVEGTSNPNLYWYRQAAGRGLQLLFYSVGIGQISSEVPQNLSASRPQDRQFILSSKKLLLSDSGFYLCAWSVFGRAHYGYTFGSGTRLTVV.